Below are 19 T cell receptor beta chains sequenced from a single sample in a study of T cell responses to AZD1222 COVID-19 vaccine. The protocol was immunoSEQ multiplex PCR, while the TCRdb copy is restricted to in-frame clones and leaves out a portion. Here the sample spans approximately 100,000 clones, approximately 84% being singletons. Sequenced material: peripheral blood, taken on day 0 of AZD1222 vaccination. The receptors shown here come from an adult in good health.

The genes are TRBV2 and TRBJ2-7; 9 bases match TRBD1. Per the germline V gene, CDR1 is SNHLY and CDR2 is FYNNEI. The length of the CDR3 is 17 residues. Germline trimming cut 4 bases from V and 2 bases from J; bases unmatched to any gene: 12. CDR3 residues: CASSVDRGSNLTYEQYF. As DNA, the CDR3 is TGTGCCAGCAGTGTAGACAGGGGGTCTAATCTCACCTACGAGCAGTACTTC.

The chain employs TRBV19 and TRBJ2-3; 9 bases line up with TRBD2. CDR3 size: 17 residues. V dropped 4 bases and J dropped 2; count of bases not matched to a gene: 10. Germline values: CDR1 LNHDA, CDR2 SQIVND (reference sequence). CDR3 coding DNA: TGTGCCAGTAGTAGTGGGCTAGCGGGGAGGACCACAGATACGCAGTATTTT. The encoded protein is CASSSGLAGRTTDTQYF.

This chain links TRBV10-1 with TRBJ1-2, with 9 bases aligning to TRBD1. Germline V gives CDR1 WNHNN, CDR2 SYGVQD (reference sequence). The CDR3 extends over 15 amino acids. The V gene end was trimmed by 5 bases and the J gene end by 0 bases; junction bases not matched to a gene: 4. The CDR3 protein is CASSLQGASNYGYTF. For the CDR3, the DNA is TGCGCCAGCAGTTTACAGGGGGCTTCTAACTATGGCTACACCTTC.

CDR3 DNA: TGCAGCGTTTCCGACAGCAACACTGAAGCTTTCTTT. Amino acids: CSVSDSNTEAFF. The chain employs TRBV29-1 and TRBJ1-1, with a possible D match to TRBD1 (5 bases). CDR3 length equals 12 residues. CDR1 and CDR2 from the germline V gene are SQVTM and ANQGSEA. V lost 5 bases and J lost 2, with 9 bases in between. The complete variable domain, with remaining parts taken from reference TRBV29-1 and TRBJ1-1, reads SAVISQKPSRDICQRGTSLTIQCQVDSQVTMMFWYRQQPGQSLTLIATANQGSEATYESGFVIDKFPISRPNLTFSTLTVSNMSPEDSSIYLCSVSDSNTEAFFGQGTRLTVV.

This clone was observed a single time. The chain recombines TRBV27 with TRBJ2-1; D gene uncertain. CDR1 MNHEY and CDR2 SMNVEV come from the germline V gene (reference sequence). Deletions cut 6 bases from V and 4 bases from J, with 7 bases between. This CDR3 has 12 residues. The CDR3 protein is CASRAAYNEQFF. The CDR3 DNA is TGTGCCAGCAGAGCCGCGTACAATGAGCAGTTCTTC.

This clone was observed many times. The gene calls are TRBV19 and TRBJ2-7; 13 bases align to TRBD2. The germline V gene encodes CDR1 LNHDA and CDR2 SQIVND (reference sequence). CDR3 length: 13 amino acids. With 8 bases clipped from V and 5 bases from J, the junction kept 3 bases outside the gene matches. The CDR3 here is CASAGLAGDEQYF. DNA of the CDR3: TGTGCCAGTGCCGGACTAGCGGGAGACGAGCAGTACTTC.

This chain joins TRBV2 and TRBJ2-2; D call uncertain. This CDR3 is built from 12 residues. Germline V gene sequence: CDR1 SNHLY, CDR2 FYNNEI. Trimming pared 4 bases from V and 6 bases from J, leaving 6 bases between. This chain's CDR3 is CASSARAGELFF. The DNA for the CDR3 is TGTGCCAGCAGTGCTAGGGCCGGGGAGCTGTTTTTT.

The V call is TRBV7-9, the J call TRBJ1-1; D gene ambiguous. The CDR3 runs to 12 residues. V was pared by 5 bases and J by 1 base, with 5 bases between. Looked up from germline, CDR1 is SEHNR and CDR2 is FQNEAQ (reference sequence). CDR3 DNA: TGTGCCAGCAGCCTACAGAACACTGAAGCTTTCTTT. Translating it yields CASSLQNTEAFF. The variable domain in full, completed from reference TRBV7-9 and TRBJ1-1, reads DTGVSQNPRHKITKRGQNVTFRCDPISEHNRLYWYRQTLGQGPEFLTYFQNEAQLEKSRLLSDRFSAERPKGSFSTLEIQRTEQGDSAMYLCASSLQNTEAFFGQGTRLTVV.

The genes are TRBV27 and TRBJ1-1; no reliable D call. V lost 3 bases to trimming and J lost 7 bases, with 12 bases between them. Germline V gene data show CDR1 as MNHEY and CDR2 as SMNVEV (reference sequence). The CDR3 runs to 13 residues. CDR3 bases: TGTGCCAGCAGTTTTACGCCTTGGGGTGAAGCTTTCTTT. Protein: CASSFTPWGEAFF.

This chain links TRBV19 with TRBJ1-4, with no clear D. The CDR3 has 14 amino acids. Germline V CDR1 and CDR2: LNHDA, SQIVND (reference sequence). V was shortened by 7 bases and J by 0 bases, with 9 bases between the two germline ends. In nucleotides, the CDR3 is TGTGCCAGTACGGGAAGAGCAACTAATGAAAAACTGTTTTTT. It specifies CASTGRATNEKLFF.

The CDR3 reads CASRTLTATNEKLFF. CDR3 DNA sequence: TGCGCCAGCCGAACACTGACAGCAACTAATGAAAAACTGTTTTTT. This chain uses TRBV5-1 with TRBJ1-4; the D gene is possibly TRBD1 (5 bases). The germline V gene has CDR1 SGHRS and CDR2 YFSETQ. The CDR3 extends over 15 amino acids. Between the trimmed V and J ends, which lost 7 bases and 0 bases, there was a span of 13 bases. The full variable domain, completed using reference TRBV5-1 and TRBJ1-4, is KAGVTQTPRYLIKTRGQQVTLSCSPISGHRSVSWYQQTPGQGLQFLFEYFSETQRNKGNFPGRFSGRQFSNSRSEMNVSTLELGDSALYLCASRTLTATNEKLFFGSGTQLSVL.

The V and J genes are TRBV5-1 and TRBJ1-2; D not certain. V was pared by 3 bases and J by 4 bases, with 10 bases between. The CDR3 has 13 amino acids. Germline V gene sequence: CDR1 SGHRS, CDR2 YFSETQ. Written as DNA, the CDR3 is TGCGCCAGCAGCTCCGGACTGACCTATGGCTACACCTTC. As protein: CASSSGLTYGYTF.

This chain joins TRBV28 and TRBJ1-1, with TRBD1 matching 9 bases. Trimming removed 5 bases from V and 5 bases from J; junction bases left unmatched: 9. From germline, CDR1 is MDHEN and CDR2 SYDVKM. The CDR3 covers 15 residues. The CDR3 sequence is CASSPPGQGRTEAFF. In nucleotides, the CDR3 is TGTGCCAGCAGTCCACCAGGACAGGGGAGGACTGAAGCTTTCTTT.

Comments on this clone: The identical CDR3 is also encoded by other nucleotide sequences in the sample. The chain combines TRBV7-9 with TRBJ2-7; 12 nucleotides line up with TRBD2. Trimming took 5 bases from V and 4 from J; bases not matched to a gene: 3. The germline CDR1 and CDR2 sequences are SEHNR and FQNEAQ (reference sequence). This CDR3 is built from 14 residues. CDR3 bases: TGTGCCAGCAGCCCAGGGACTAGCGGGTACGAGCAGTACTTC. Its translation: CASSPGTSGYEQYF.

The chain uses TRBV7-2 and TRBJ2-3, with 10 bases fitting TRBD2. Germline lookup yields CDR1 SGHTA and CDR2 FQGNSA. CDR3 length equals 18 residues. The J segment lost 1 base and the V segment lost 0 bases, leaving 7 bases of the junction unmatched. For the CDR3, the DNA is TGTGCCAGCAGCTTAGCAGGAGCGGGAGGGTGGGGCACAGATACGCAGTATTTT. Protein sequence: CASSLAGAGGWGTDTQYF.

The chain recombines TRBV19 with TRBJ1-1; 7 bases match TRBD1. CDR3 length: 14 amino acids. Germline trimming cut 5 bases from V and 4 bases from J; bases unmatched to any gene: 7. CDR1 and CDR2 from the germline V gene are LNHDA and SQIVND (reference sequence). The CDR3 here is CASSFRTGTTEAFF. The CDR3, as DNA: TGTGCCAGTAGTTTCCGGACAGGTACCACTGAAGCTTTCTTT.

The J gene is TRBJ1-2, the V gene TRBV4-1; 10 positions match TRBD1. The ends lost 4 bases at V and 0 bases at J; junction bases unmatched: 2. The germline CDR1 and CDR2 sequences are MGHRA and YSYEKL. CDR3 length: 15 amino acids. In DNA form, the CDR3 reads TGCGCCAGCAGCCCAGGACAGGGGGCTAACTATGGCTACACCTTC. Amino acid sequence: CASSPGQGANYGYTF.

The chain couples TRBV6-5 to TRBJ2-7; 9 bases match TRBD2. V lost 0 bases and J lost 3; bases outside the gene matches: 3. This CDR3 has 15 residues. CDR1 is MNHEY, CDR2 SVGAGI, per germline. The CDR3 loop is CASSYSFSGGYEQYF. CDR3 nucleotides: TGTGCCAGCAGTTACTCGTTTAGCGGGGGCTACGAGCAGTACTTC.

The chain joins TRBV11-2 to TRBJ1-1; D is perhaps TRBD1 (6 bases). Deletions cut 3 bases from V and 5 bases from J, with 10 bases between. The germline V gene encodes CDR1 SGHAT and CDR2 FQNNGV. There are 13 residues in the CDR3. CDR3 protein: CASSFLQGTEAFF. The CDR3 coding sequence is TGTGCCAGCAGCTTCCTACAGGGAACTGAAGCTTTCTTT.